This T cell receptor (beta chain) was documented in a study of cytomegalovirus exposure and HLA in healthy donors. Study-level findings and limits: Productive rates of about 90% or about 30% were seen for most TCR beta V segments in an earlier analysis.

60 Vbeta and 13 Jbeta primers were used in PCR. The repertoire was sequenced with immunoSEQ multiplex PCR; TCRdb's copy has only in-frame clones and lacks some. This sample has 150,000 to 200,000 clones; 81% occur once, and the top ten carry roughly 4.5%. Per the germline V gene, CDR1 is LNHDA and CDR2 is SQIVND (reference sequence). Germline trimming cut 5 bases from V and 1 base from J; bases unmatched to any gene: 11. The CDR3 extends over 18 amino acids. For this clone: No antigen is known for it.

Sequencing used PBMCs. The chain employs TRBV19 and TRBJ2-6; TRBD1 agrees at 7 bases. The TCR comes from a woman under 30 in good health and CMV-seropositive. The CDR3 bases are TGTGCCAGTAGTCTATCCGGGACAGCCTTTTCTGGGGCCAACGTCCTGACTTTC. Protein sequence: CASSLSGTAFSGANVLTF.